The T cell receptor (beta chain) described here comes from a study of cytomegalovirus exposure and HLA in healthy donors (dated by TCRdb to 2017 to 2019). About the investigation overall: An earlier analysis of several hundred of the donors reported about 300 Gb of sequence data and 117 million unique TCR beta sequences obtained from about 180 million T cells. Approximately 300 gigabases of sequencing data and about 92 million unique TCR sequences made up an early release that covered over 550 HLA-typed donors. Of the roughly 400 genotyped donors, approximately 83% fell in the genetic ancestry cluster associated with self-reported Caucasian donors. The study aimed to test whether signatures of past pathogen exposure could be identified by cataloging public T cell receptors. Using immunosequencing, the study profiled T cell repertoires from 666 subjects and related those repertoires to cytomegalovirus serostatus. Besides the first cohort of roughly 700 subjects, a separate validation cohort made up of roughly 130 different subjects was used. The study combined high-throughput TCR immunosequencing, statistical association of individual TCRs with disease status, and machine learning to predict cytomegalovirus infection status. In a later analysis, previously published TCR beta repertoires from several hundred donors were re-analyzed and high-resolution HLA genotyping was added so that TCR occurrence patterns could be studied. The later analysis used no new phenotypic data to find candidate immune exposures, relying instead on TCR beta sequences and their occurrence across donors. An earlier analysis of some 600 of the donors applied high-throughput TCR beta sequencing to assess whether each TCR beta V gene segment acted as functional or pseudogenic. Donor age, sex, ethnicity and CMV serostatus were collected together with the repertoire data. A later genetic analysis took genome-wide SNP genotypes for about 55% of the 666 donors and used that subset as a discovery cohort. Every repertoire in the discovery cohort had been generated on one and the same sequencing platform. HLA typing included class I and class II loci at four-digit resolution. The number of donors typed differed by locus, with about 629-640 for A, B, C, DRB1 and DQB1, roughly 520 for DQA1, 600 to 610 for DPA1, and over 400 for DPB1. Roughly five DR-DQ haplotypes were treated as single units for association and clustering because of strong linkage in the cohort. On average, roughly 200,000 unique TCR beta nucleotide sequences were sequenced per donor among 398 genotyped donors of the cohort, with around 19% of those sequences being non-productive.

Beyond this particular receptor, the publication reports: A later analysis found that TCR association rates varied across HLA loci, with DRB1 alleles showing the most associated TCRs and HLA-C alleles the fewest. In an earlier analysis of about 600 of the donors, most TCR beta V segments appeared in productive rearrangements about 87% or about 30% of the time, broadly matching IMGT annotations. Across donors, most TCR sequences were observed very rarely, whereas some public TCRs were present in many individuals. A further reported finding was that TCR beta sequences accurately predicted the HLA-A and HLA-B alleles for most subjects in the first cohort. A few of the identified cytomegalovirus-associated TCR beta chains were confirmed in vitro to be specific for cytomegalovirus antigens. Because counts were too low, some 17 rarely observed V segments, including chromosome 9 orphons, were left out of the earlier analysis of about 500 of the donors. The classifier was reported to diagnose cytomegalovirus status with high specificity and sensitivity in both the original and validation cohorts. Some IMGT-functional V segments, including TRBV6-2 and TRBV6-3, could not be distinguished by the 87-base-pair reads and were therefore excluded. Specific HLA alleles were associated with more than 15,000 TCR beta sequences at a false discovery rate of 0.05 in a later analysis. Correlated functional status among segregating V segments might reflect linkage disequilibrium, but an unknown experimental factor could not be ruled out. The presence/absence analyses assumed that sequencing depth was roughly uniform across donors, and that assumption may not be true. In a later genetic analysis, fewer N-insertions in productive TCRs were reported among donors in an Asian-associated ancestry cluster than the approximately 710-donor mean. In this cohort, only TCR beta chains were sequenced, and detectable features were limited by the absence of alpha or paired-chain data. A cluster of highly shared sequence variants was judged likely to be a technical artifact of the sequencing pipeline. According to a later analysis, most CMV-associated TCR beta chains appeared to be HLA-restricted, and the HLA associations seemed to be driven largely by CMV exposure. A total of 150 or so TCR beta chains were listed by the study as associated with cytomegalovirus. In a later genetic analysis, a missense DCLRE1C variant was associated with V-gene and J-gene trimming of TCR beta chains, and the association was replicated in an independent cohort. According to a later analysis, parvovirus B19, influenza, CMV and Epstein-Barr virus appeared linked to several top co-occurrence clusters. The authors suggested that the approach could potentially be extended to other disease states and immunological phenotypes. Because HLA typing was missing for some donors at each locus, association tests included only the typed subset. CMV serostatus was the only immune exposure information available for the cohort. Compared with equally common non-associated chains, HLA-associated TCR beta chains in a later analysis were more clonally expanded and had lower generation probabilities. When HLA alleles, especially DR and DQ, strongly co-occurred, TCR associations were difficult to assign to individual alleles.

In total, 630 or so healthy bone marrow donors made up the cohort. At the time of sampling, every cohort member was nominally healthy, though immune exposures that went unrecorded were likely present. The donor was CMV seronegative and belonged to the group of over 300 seronegative cohort members. A peripheral blood sample was collected from each donor, and TCR beta sequencing was performed on peripheral blood mononuclear cells. The Qiagen DNeasy Blood Extraction Kit was used to extract genomic DNA from the blood cell samples. Taken from the germline V gene, the CDR1 and CDR2 loops are SGHAT and FQNNGV. The germline V and J ends show losses of 3 bases and 6 bases respectively, and no gene match explains 15 bases of the junction. The CDR3 contains 17 residues, cysteine and phenylalanine counted. CDR3 DNA only is kept here, 51 bases in frame from base 1. The library relied on the immunoSEQ multiplex PCR assay. A mixture of 60 forward primers for TCR Vbeta segments and 13 reverse primers for TCR Jbeta segments was used in the multiplex PCR. Amplification of the CDR3 region of rearranged TCR beta genes was performed with a multiplex PCR assay on genomic DNA. The amplified TCR beta libraries were sequenced on the Illumina HiSeq System as 87-base-pair reads. The authors' pipeline ran thus. Across the 640 or so repertoires, a later analysis counted around 80 million unique TCR beta chains, roughly 11 million of which were shared by at least two donors. To remove PCR and sequencing errors, raw reads were error-corrected and collapsed into unique sequences using a nearest-neighbor algorithm that merged closely related sequences. V, D and J gene segments were assigned by aligning CDR3 sequences to IMGT reference sequences. For a sequence to be retained, at least a six-nucleotide match to both a V gene segment and a J gene segment was required. A rearrangement was called productive if the CDR3 had no stop codons and remained in frame with V and J, and every other rearrangement was called non-productive. CDR3 was defined by IMGT convention, running from the second conserved V-encoded cysteine to the conserved J-encoded phenylalanine. In an earlier analysis of approximately 500 of the donors, sequences lacking an unambiguous match to a single V gene segment were excluded. In an earlier analysis of a few hundred of the donors, V segments were called functional above 56.7% productive rearrangements and were called segregating when the between-donor standard deviation exceeded 5%. A statistical classification framework was built for diagnosing cytomegalovirus status from the catalog of TCR beta chain sequences. A later analysis assigned V and J genes by comparing TCR nucleotide sequences with IMGT/GENE-DB human TR gene sequences. In a later analysis, CDR3 sequences and most-parsimonious VDJ recombination scenarios were assigned using the TCRdist pipeline. In a later analysis, every TCR beta chain was defined by the combination of its CDR3 amino acid sequence and its V-gene family, and reads without a unique V-gene family were dropped. In a later analysis, around 600 highly shared, low-generation-probability nucleotide sequences were removed to address suspected cross-contamination and a sequencing artifact. A later analysis calculated a clonal expansion index for each public chain from normalized within-repertoire ranks of inferred template counts. In a later analysis, generation probabilities were computed with a VDJ recombination model fitted to out-of-frame rearrangements, and the resulting probabilities were checked against IGoR. In a later analysis, hypergeometric tests were used to score TCR-TCR, TCR-HLA and TCR-CMV co-occurrence, with a repertoire-size bias correction applied to TCR pairs. A later analysis estimated false discovery rates by permuting HLA or CMV assignments 20 times. In a later analysis, co-occurring TCRs were grouped using DBSCAN, with TCRdist sequence similarity added in when clustering inside HLA-allele-positive subsets. Co-occurrence clustering excluded repertoires with fewer than 30,000 or more than 120,000 public chains, plus five with anomalous nucleotide sharing. TCRdb limited this immuneACCESS table to in-frame rearrangements with V and J called. A share of clones is missing; checked studies link under half to unresolved V genes, and the rest is unexplained. That table furnishes V, J and clone size, whereas the DNA furnished D and trimming. For this sample the table gives about 88,000 clones, of which roughly 71% were detected only once. Jointly, the top ten make up approximately 4.4% of the sample.

This clone has only a few counts. Its antigen remains unidentified. There are no base qualities to consult, and no much larger clone falls within one base. The TCR comes from a woman aged 40 to 50 in good health and CMV-seronegative. Rearrangement joined TRBV11-2 to TRBJ2-3; TRBD1 agrees with 7 junctional bases. The sample comprised PBMCs. The DNA sequence is TGTGCCAGCAGCTTGGGGGACAGTTTAATAATGGGGGATACGCAGTATTTT. It is translated as CASSLGDSLIMGDTQYF.